This T cell receptor (beta chain) was profiled in a study of metastatic and nonmetastatic thyroid tumors. The CDR3 has 18 amino acids. Between the trimmed V and J ends, which lost 1 base and 0 bases, there was a span of 16 bases. Germline loops: CDR1 LGHNA, CDR2 YNFKEQ. TCRdb reassembled clones from the PCR reads with MiXCR. The sample records some 21,000 clones, about 15% being singletons. In regard to this clone: Other DNA sequences of this sample code for an identical CDR3.

Nobody among the patients had been given any treatment before thyroid surgery. The receptor comes from a female donor with papillary thyroid cancer or a benign thyroid nodule (not recorded which). Some clones in this sample may be carry-over from other donors' samples. The specimen was blood. V gene TRBV4-2 combines with J gene TRBJ2-1; maybe TRBD2 (6 bases). CDR3 sequence reads: CASSQVATSMVSYNEQFF. CDR3 bases: TGTGCCAGCAGCCAAGTTGCGACTAGTATGGTCTCCTACAATGAGCAGTTCTTC.